Sequencing of this TCR beta chain was carried out in a study of blood T cells in healthy people across ages. Whole-study findings and limits: Diversity estimates drawn from one million T cells were deemed underestimates.

CDR1 is MNHNY and CDR2 is SVGAGI in the germline V gene (reference sequence). V lost 4 bases and J lost 8; bases outside the gene matches: 9. This CDR3 is built from 15 residues. The study isolated at least 6.5 million PBMCs from each sample. With a J-beta primer mix and a sample-barcoded 5' primer, a second PCR ran about 7 to 11 cycles. Using its own MiXCR run on the 5' RACE reads, TCRdb lists one record per CDR3 protein. The sample holds roughly 1.5 million distinct CDR3 sequences; less than 45% are singletons and the top ten take under 5%. This clonotype occurred a few times. No antigen is known for it.

The specimen sequenced was blood. The TCR was taken from a woman between 18 and 30 years old in good health. The rearrangement links TRBV6-6 to TRBJ2-1; 9 bases line up with TRBD1. The CDR3 region has the DNA TGTGCCAGCAGTTCCCCCGGGACAGGGAGGGATGAGCAGTTCTTC. Its protein is CASSSPGTGRDEQFF.